This entry describes one TCR beta chain. From germline, CDR1 is GTSNPN and CDR2 SVGIG (reference sequence). Trimming took 3 bases from V and 2 from J; bases not matched to a gene: 2. The CDR3 has 13 residues. This PCR relied on a set of 60 Vbeta primers and 13 Jbeta primers. Repertoires were generated with immunoSEQ multiplex PCR, while TCRdb's copy carries only in-frame clones and drops some. The data hold about 120,000 clones, with about 9.4% observed a single time. The data belong to a study of cytomegalovirus exposure and HLA in healthy donors. Study-level information: Within the Caucasian-associated ancestry cluster were around four fifths of the approximately 400 genotyped donors.

The specimen was PBMCs. This clonotype was sampled from a woman aged 40 to 50 in good health and CMV-seropositive. The rearrangement links TRBV30 to TRBJ1-2; 8 nucleotides agree with TRBD1. CDR3 bases: TGTGCCTGGAGCAGGGGGCAGAACTATGGCTACACCTTC. It specifies CAWSRGQNYGYTF. Full variable domain (outside the CDR3, taken from reference TRBV30 and TRBJ1-2): SQTIHQWPATLVQPVGSPLSLECTVEGTSNPNLYWYRQAAGRGLQLLFYSVGIGQISSEVPQNLSASRPQDRQFILSSKKLLLSDSGFYLCAWSRGQNYGYTFGSGTRLTVV.